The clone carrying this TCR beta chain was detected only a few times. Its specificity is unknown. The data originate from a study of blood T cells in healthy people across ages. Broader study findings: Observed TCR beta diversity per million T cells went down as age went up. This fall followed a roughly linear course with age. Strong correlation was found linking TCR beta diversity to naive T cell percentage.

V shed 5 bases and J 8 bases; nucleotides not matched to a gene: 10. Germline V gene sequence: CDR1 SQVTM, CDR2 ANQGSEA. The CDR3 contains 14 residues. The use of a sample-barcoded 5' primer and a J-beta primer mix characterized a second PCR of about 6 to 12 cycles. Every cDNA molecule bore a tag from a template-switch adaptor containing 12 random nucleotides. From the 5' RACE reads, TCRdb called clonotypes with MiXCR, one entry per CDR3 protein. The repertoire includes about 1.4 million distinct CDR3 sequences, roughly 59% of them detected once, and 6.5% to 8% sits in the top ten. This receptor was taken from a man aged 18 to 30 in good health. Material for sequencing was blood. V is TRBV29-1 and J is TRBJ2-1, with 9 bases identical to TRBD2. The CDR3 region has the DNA TGCAGCGTTTCTCTTAGCGGGAGAATCTATGAGCAGTTCTTC. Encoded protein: CSVSLSGRIYEQFF.